A selection of T cell receptor beta chains follows, all from one sample in a study of shared clonotypes between healthy human individuals. Sequencing was performed with immunoSEQ multiplex PCR; in TCRdb, only in-frame clones are kept and a portion is missing. Of about 560,000 clones in the sample, 70% to 80% were seen once. The material sequenced was PBMCs. These receptors were collected from a woman aged 40-49 years in good health. Some clones in this sample may be carry-over from other donors' samples. CDR3s include the opening cysteine and the closing phenylalanine or tryptophan. The D gene is left open where the match is weak. The size entry is marked missing in some rows and otherwise reads once, few, many or a size class.

D: NA; size: NA; J: TRBJ1-3; V: TRBV9; DNA: TGTGCCAGCAGCCCCTCCGGAGGGGGAGGAAACACCATATATTTT; CDR3: CASSPSGGGGNTIYF
D: NA; size: NA; J: TRBJ2-1; V: TRBV5-1; DNA: TGCGCCAGCAGCTTGCAAGAAAGGAGGGGTGAGCAGTTCTTC; CDR3: CASSLQERRGEQFF
D: TRBD1; size: NA; J: TRBJ2-4; V: TRBV5-6; DNA: TGTGCCAGCAGCTGGGGACAGGACATAGCCAAAAACATTCAGTACTTC; CDR3: CASSWGQDIAKNIQYF
D: TRBD2; size: few; J: TRBJ2-5; V: TRBV15; DNA: TGTGCCACCAGCAGAGATTTGGTAGCGGGAGAAGAGACCCAGTACTTC; CDR3: CATSRDLVAGEETQYF
D: NA; size: NA; J: TRBJ2-1; V: TRBV21-1; DNA: TGTGCCAGCAGCCGAGAAAGGAGGGTTAGAAAGCAGTTCTTC; CDR3: CASSRERRVRKQFF
D: NA; size: once; J: TRBJ2-3; V: TRBV25-1; DNA: TGTGCCAGCAGTGAATCTCAGGGCCGCGCAGATACGCAGTATTTT; CDR3: CASSESQGRADTQYF
D: NA; size: NA; J: TRBJ2-3; V: TRBV11-3; DNA: TGTGCCAGCAGCTTAGGACGGTCCACAGATACGCAGTATTTT; CDR3: CASSLGRSTDTQYF
D: NA; size: once; J: TRBJ2-7; V: TRBV7-9; DNA: TGTGCCAGCAGCCTAATGGACAGCGCACACGAGCAGTACTTC; CDR3: CASSLMDSAHEQYF
D: TRBD2; size: NA; J: TRBJ2-5; V: TRBV5-4; DNA: TGTGCCAGCAGCTCCCCGGCTAGCGGGAGCCAAGAGACCCAGTACTTC; CDR3: CASSSPASGSQETQYF
D: TRBD1; size: NA; J: TRBJ1-5; V: TRBV2; DNA: TGTGCCAGCAGTGACGAGGGGGCACAGCCCCAGCATTTT; CDR3: CASSDEGAQPQHF
D: TRBD2; size: NA; J: TRBJ2-1; V: TRBV18; DNA: TGTGCCAGCTCACCAGGACTAGCGAGTTACAATGAGCAGTTCTTC; CDR3: CASSPGLASYNEQFF
D: TRBD2; size: NA; J: TRBJ2-3; V: TRBV19; DNA: TGTGCCAGTAGTATAGTCGGGACTAGCGGGAGGGCCTCAAGCACAGATACGCAGTATTTT; CDR3: CASSIVGTSGRASSTDTQYF
D: NA; size: NA; J: TRBJ2-7; V: TRBV18; DNA: TGTGCCAGCTCACCACCGGGAAGTTCCGAGCAGTACTTC; CDR3: CASSPPGSSEQYF
D: NA; size: few; J: TRBJ2-5; V: TRBV2; DNA: TGTGCCAGCCTAAAAGCCCTAGCGCTGTGGGAGACCCAGTACTTC; CDR3: CASLKALALWETQYF
D: NA; size: NA; J: TRBJ1-5; V: TRBV2; DNA: TGTGCCAGCAGTCCACCCGGACGCCCCAATCAGCCCCAGCATTTT; CDR3: CASSPPGRPNQPQHF
D: NA; size: NA; J: TRBJ1-4; V: TRBV4-1; DNA: TGCGCCAGCAGCCAAGAGCCGCGGCCAGGGGTAAGGGAAAAACTGTTTTTT; CDR3: CASSQEPRPGVREKLFF